This T cell receptor (beta chain) was obtained from a study of shared clonotypes between healthy human individuals. With regard to this clone: This same CDR3 is encoded by further DNA sequences in the sample.

Original handling: Sequence data from immunoSEQ were junction-only and lacked quality scores; consequently, filtering differed. Sequencing used immunoSEQ multiplex PCR; TCRdb keeps in-frame clones, though not all of them. V, J and clone size were drawn from that table, and D and trimming were deduced from the DNA. Of about 2.3 million clones detected, less than 95% appear once; the ten largest clones hold around 0.38%. This CDR3 has 13 amino acids. The germline V and J ends were trimmed by 3 bases and 1 base, with 6 bases remaining between them. The germline CDR1 and CDR2 sequences are SEHNR and FQNEAQ (reference sequence).

V and J are TRBV7-9 and TRBJ1-1; D is ambiguous. This receptor was taken from a man aged 18 to 29 in good health. Some clones in this sample may be carry-over from other donors' samples. The sequenced sample consisted of naive CD4+ T cells from PBMCs. The subset was: CD45RA+ positively selected. The CDR3 nucleotides read TGTGCCAGCAGCTTCACAGAGAACACTGAAGCTTTCTTT. Protein sequence: CASSFTENTEAFF.